Each of the 13 T cell receptor beta chains below was sequenced from the same sample in a study of blood T cell repertoires in COVID-19. Using immunoSEQ multiplex PCR, the repertoire was profiled, and TCRdb retains in-frame clones only, with some absent. Of about 89,000 clones in the sample, roughly 80% were seen once. The sample comprised peripheral blood. Receptor source: a woman at least 80 years old with acute or convalescent COVID-19.

This chain uses TRBV6-1 with TRBJ2-1, with a tentative D call TRBD2 (6 bases). V lost 1 base and J lost 1, with 8 bases in between. This CDR3 spans 15 amino acids. The germline CDR1 and CDR2 sequences are MNHNS and SASEGT. The CDR3 reads CASSEVRGSYNEQFF. CDR3 in DNA: TGTGCCAGCAGTGAAGTCCGGGGGTCCTACAATGAGCAGTTCTTC.

V usage is TRBV19 and J usage is TRBJ1-2; D remains unclear. Trimming removed 5 bases at V and 2 bases at J, with 9 bases between. The CDR3 has 13 residues. Germline V lookup: CDR1 LNHDA, CDR2 SQIVND (reference sequence). CDR3 protein: CASSLILNYGYTF. The CDR3, as DNA: TGTGCCAGTAGTCTAATCCTGAACTATGGCTACACCTTC.

In its sample, this clone was seen many times. The chain recombines TRBV6-5 with TRBJ1-3; tentatively, D is TRBD1 (5 bases). This CDR3 is built from 15 residues. V gave up 2 bases and J gave up 2 bases, with 10 bases separating them. Germline V gives CDR1 MNHEY, CDR2 SVGAGI. In DNA, the CDR3 is TGTGCCAGCAGTTACAGGGGTTCGACTGGAAACACCATATATTTT. This translates into CASSYRGSTGNTIYF.

This clone was recorded only once. The rearrangement uses TRBV24-1 and TRBJ2-2, with a weak D call TRBD2 (5 bases). The ends were cut back, 3 bases at V and 4 bases at J, with 11 bases in the middle. Germline assignment: CDR1 KGHDR and CDR2 SFDVKD. The CDR3 has 15 amino acids. The CDR3 sequence: CATSDRAAGTGELFF. As DNA, the CDR3 is TGTGCCACCAGTGATCGGGCCGCGGGCACCGGGGAGCTGTTTTTT.

The chain couples TRBV5-6 to TRBJ2-7, with unresolved D. Deletions cut 1 base from V and 5 bases from J, with 13 bases between. Germline V gene sequence: CDR1 SGHDT, CDR2 YYEEEE. The CDR3 length is 14 residues. CDR3 nucleotide sequence: TGTGCCAGCAGCTTGTTGGGCACCCCGGACGAGCAGTACTTC. This translates into CASSLLGTPDEQYF.

This clone has only a few counts. The CDR3 protein is CASRSPGLVSYEQYF. The CDR3 nucleotides read TGCGCCAGCAGATCTCCGGGACTGGTCTCCTACGAGCAGTACTTC. V is TRBV5-1 and J is TRBJ2-7; D possibly corresponds to TRBD2 (6 bases). Germline V gene data show CDR1 as SGHRS and CDR2 as YFSETQ. The CDR3 runs 15 residues. V lost 5 bases and J 0 bases, leaving 15 bases between the germline ends.

This chain joins TRBV6-1 and TRBJ2-2; 8 bases align to TRBD2. Germline CDR1 and CDR2: MNHNS and SASEGT. The trim removed 2 bases at V and 4 bases at J, leaving 6 bases unmatched. This CDR3 comprises 16 residues. This CDR3 is CASSELAGSGTGELFF. CDR3 DNA: TGTGCCAGCAGTGAATTAGCGGGATCGGGCACCGGGGAGCTGTTTTTT.

This clone was seen more than once but under ten times. This rearrangement joins TRBV10-3 to TRBJ2-7, with D possibly being TRBD2 (6 bases). Germline V gene data show CDR1 as ENHRY and CDR2 as SYGVKD. The CDR3 consists of 16 residues. Trimming stripped 5 bases from V and 4 bases from J, with 21 bases between. For the CDR3, the DNA is TGTGCCATCAGTACAGGCGGCTCGGGAGAGTCGTACGAGCAGTACTTC. It translates to CAISTGGSGESYEQYF.

The chain carries TRBV5-8 and TRBJ1-4; perhaps TRBD1 as D (6 bases). The V end lost 9 bases, the J end lost 1 base, and 16 bases lay between the germline ends. Germline CDR1 is SGHTS and CDR2 is YDEGEE. The CDR3 loop spans 15 amino acids. This CDR3 is CANRDTALTNEKLFF. In DNA form, the CDR3 reads TGTGCCAACCGGGACACCGCGTTAACTAATGAAAAACTGTTTTTT.

The chain recombines TRBV6-6 with TRBJ1-1; 7 positions agree with TRBD1. J lost 2 bases, V lost 6 bases, and 9 bases had no gene match. Germline V gene data show CDR1 as MNHNY and CDR2 as SVGAGI (reference sequence). This CDR3 has 15 residues. As DNA, the CDR3 is TGTGCCAGCAGCCGGTCTAACAGGGGCAACACTGAAGCTTTCTTT. Its protein product is CASSRSNRGNTEAFF.

This chain links TRBV3-1 (or the pseudogene TRBV3-2) with TRBJ2-5; D not resolved. This CDR3 is 14 amino acids long. V was pared by 4 bases and J by 1 base, with 10 bases between. Germline lookup yields CDR1 LGHDT and CDR2 YNNKEL (reference sequence). Here the CDR3 DNA reads TGTGCCAGCAGCCCAAGTAACAGCCAAGAGACCCAGTACTTC. Translation gives CASSPSNSQETQYF.

V gene TRBV29-1 combines with J gene TRBJ2-4, with unresolved D. Trimming shortened V by 7 bases and J by 5 bases, and 12 bases separated the two germline ends. Germline CDR1 SQVTM, CDR2 ANQGSEA. The CDR3 runs 12 residues. CDR3 in amino acids: CSAWIRENIQYF. CDR3 DNA sequence: TGCAGCGCCTGGATCCGGGAAAACATTCAGTACTTC.

The chain joins TRBV7-9 to TRBJ1-3; D is unresolved. This CDR3 is 17 amino acids long. Germline lookup yields CDR1 SEHNR and CDR2 FQNEAQ (reference sequence). Trimming removed 2 bases from V and 0 bases from J, with 14 bases in between. CDR3 coding DNA: TGTGCCAGCAGCTTATGGCCGACTAACAGCTCTGGAAACACCATATATTTT. Its protein product is CASSLWPTNSSGNTIYF.